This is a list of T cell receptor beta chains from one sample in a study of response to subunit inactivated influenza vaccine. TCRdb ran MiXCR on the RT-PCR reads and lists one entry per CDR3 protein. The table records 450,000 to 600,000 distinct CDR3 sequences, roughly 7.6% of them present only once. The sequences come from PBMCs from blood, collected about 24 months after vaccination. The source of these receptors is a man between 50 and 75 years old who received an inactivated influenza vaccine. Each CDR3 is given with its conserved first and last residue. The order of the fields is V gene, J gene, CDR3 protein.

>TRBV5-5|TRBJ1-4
CASSLNPEGGEKLFF
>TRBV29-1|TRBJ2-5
CSVESGSLTQTQYF
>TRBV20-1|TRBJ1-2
CSARDRTGTYGYTF
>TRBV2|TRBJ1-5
CASRGMTGFQPQHF
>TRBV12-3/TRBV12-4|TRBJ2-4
CASSLRGTGPKNIQYF
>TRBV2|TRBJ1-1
CASSKTDRGATEAFF
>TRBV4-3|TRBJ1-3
CASSQDFRSSGNTIYF
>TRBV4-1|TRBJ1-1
CASSQGQGPTEAFF
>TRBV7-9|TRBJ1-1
CASSLLQGMNTEAFF
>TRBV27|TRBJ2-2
CASSLSRQGWELFF
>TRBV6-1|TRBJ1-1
CASSEDRGDTEAFF
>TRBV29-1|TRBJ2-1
CSVEGRAGSYNEQFF
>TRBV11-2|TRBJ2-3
CASRIQGAGGTDTQYF
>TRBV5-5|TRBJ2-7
CASSPIVYNRDEQYF
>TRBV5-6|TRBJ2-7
CASSSDRPGQFYEQYF
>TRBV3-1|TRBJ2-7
CASSPTGAVGHEQYF
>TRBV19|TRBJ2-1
CASISGTSGSYNEQFF
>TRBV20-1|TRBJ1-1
CSARNGNTEAFF
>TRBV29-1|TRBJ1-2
CSVKWGHWGGGYTF
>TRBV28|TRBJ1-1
CASSLMGGATNTEAFF
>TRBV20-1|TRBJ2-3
CRADRGSDTQYF
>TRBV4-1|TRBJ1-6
CASSQERGPVSLHF
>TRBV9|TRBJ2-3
CACSSGQGAFTDTQYF
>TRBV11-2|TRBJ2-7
CASSSGQTLSYEQYF
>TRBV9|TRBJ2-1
CASSVSGLPYNEQFF
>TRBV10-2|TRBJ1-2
CASRAGNNYGYTF
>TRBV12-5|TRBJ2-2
CASGSGPGRLNTGELFF
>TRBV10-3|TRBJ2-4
CAIILLLAKNIQYF
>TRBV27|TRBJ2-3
CASSFGLGDTQYF
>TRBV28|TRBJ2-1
CASTLTRANNEQFF
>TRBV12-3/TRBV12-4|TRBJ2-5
CASRGGTETQYF
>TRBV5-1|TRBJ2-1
CASSMGQSYNEQFF
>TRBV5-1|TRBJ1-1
CASSSLATEEAFF
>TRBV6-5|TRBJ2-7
CASSLTTSGRGYEQYF
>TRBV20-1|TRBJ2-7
CSAIGGGAYEQYF
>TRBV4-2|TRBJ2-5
CASSQDRDNQETQYF
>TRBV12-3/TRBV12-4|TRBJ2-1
CASSWASGIANEQFF
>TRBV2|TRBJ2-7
CASTGQGNEQYF
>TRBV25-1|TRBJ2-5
CASSERTLYQETQYF
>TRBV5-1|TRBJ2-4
CASSPLAENIQYF
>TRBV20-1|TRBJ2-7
CSAYGGLGDEQYF
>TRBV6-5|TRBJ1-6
CASSYSGTGNSPLHF
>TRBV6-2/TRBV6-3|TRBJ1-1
CASRIKGLNTEAFF